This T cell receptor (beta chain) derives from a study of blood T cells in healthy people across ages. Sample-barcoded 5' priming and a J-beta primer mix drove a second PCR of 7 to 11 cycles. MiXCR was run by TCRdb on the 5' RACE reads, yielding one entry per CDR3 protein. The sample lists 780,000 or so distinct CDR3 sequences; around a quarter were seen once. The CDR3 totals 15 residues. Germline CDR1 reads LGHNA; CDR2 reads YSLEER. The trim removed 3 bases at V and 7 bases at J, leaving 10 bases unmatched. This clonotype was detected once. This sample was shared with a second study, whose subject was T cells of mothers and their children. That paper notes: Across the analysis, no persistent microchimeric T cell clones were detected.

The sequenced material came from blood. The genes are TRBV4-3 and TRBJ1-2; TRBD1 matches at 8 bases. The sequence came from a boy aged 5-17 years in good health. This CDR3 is CASSQGGQGDFGYTF. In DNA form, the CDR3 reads TGCGCCAGCAGCCAGGGAGGACAGGGAGATTTTGGCTACACCTTC.